This TCR beta chain was found in a study of blood T cell repertoires in COVID-19. Study details: Sites across the United States, Italy and Spain contributed samples from acute and convalescent COVID-19. The analysed material was cDNA or gDNA that came from T cells, B-cell-depleted T cells, or PBMCs.

CDR1 GTSNPN and CDR2 SVGIG come from the germline V gene (reference sequence). The CDR3 runs to 13 residues. The V end was cut by 2 bases, the J end by 2 bases, with 7 bases between. In the source study's methods: Nucleated cell counts were estimated from reference gene primer amplification. Sequencing was performed with immunoSEQ multiplex PCR; in TCRdb, only in-frame clones are kept and a portion is missing. V and J calls and clone size are copied from that table; D and trimming were computed from the DNA. The sample consists of some 76,000 clones, approximately 80% of them appearing once. Sample: peripheral blood. This clonotype originated in a man between 45 and 60 years old with acute or convalescent COVID-19. The rearrangement joins TRBV30 to TRBJ1-3; D not certain. CDR3 protein: CAWSNTAGNTIYF. The CDR3 DNA reads as TGTGCCTGGAGTAACACAGCTGGAAACACCATATATTTT.